The 3 T cell receptor beta chains given below trace back to one sample, sequenced in a study of shared clonotypes between healthy human individuals. Profiling relied on immunoSEQ multiplex PCR, and the TCRdb table lists in-frame clones only, not all of them. Of roughly 1,600,000 clones in the sample, approximately 98.5% were seen once. Sequences were obtained from naive CD4+ T cells sorted from blood. The sample's subset: CD45RA+ positively selected. All receptors derive from a man aged 30 to 45 in good health.

The V call is TRBV11-2, the J call TRBJ2-3; 8 nucleotides agree with TRBD2. The CDR3 runs to 18 residues. V dropped 6 bases and J dropped 0; count of bases not matched to a gene: 14. The germline V gene encodes CDR1 SGHAT and CDR2 FQNNGV. This CDR3 is CASSSPPGLGTSTDTQYF. The CDR3 nucleotides read TGTGCCAGCAGTTCCCCGCCGGGACTAGGGACTAGCACAGATACGCAGTATTTT. Variable domain in full (rest from reference TRBV11-2 and TRBJ2-3): EAGVAQSPRYKIIEKRQSVAFWCNPISGHATLYWYQQILGQGPKLLIQFQNNGVVDDSQLPKDRFSAERLKGVDSTLKIQPAKLEDSAVYLCASSSPPGLGTSTDTQYFGPGTRLTVL.

V usage is TRBV15 and J usage is TRBJ2-2; 8 bases fit TRBD2. CDR1 and CDR2 from the germline V gene are LNHNV and YYDKDF (reference sequence). After removal of 1 base from V and 4 bases from J, the junction contained 2 bases not matched to a gene. The CDR3 is made up of 15 amino acids. Written as DNA, the CDR3 is TGTGCCACCAGCAGAGGGCGGGAGGCCACCGGGGAGCTGTTTTTT. Translating it yields CATSRGREATGELFF.

V and J are TRBV30 and TRBJ1-2; D call uncertain. The V gene's germline CDR1 is GTSNPN and CDR2 SVGIG (reference sequence). The V and J ends lost 4 bases and 1 base respectively, with 22 bases between them. The CDR3 is 17 amino acids. CDR3 DNA sequence: TGTGCCTGGATACCAGGCTGGGGAGGTCGGCTTAACTATGGCTACACCTTC. It specifies CAWIPGWGGRLNYGYTF.